The 7 T cell receptor beta chains in this list originate from one sample, sequenced in a study of cytomegalovirus exposure and HLA in healthy donors. PCR amplification relied on 60 Vbeta primers (plus 13 Jbeta primers). Produced via immunoSEQ multiplex PCR; TCRdb's table is partial and in-frame only. The table has 90,000 to 120,000 clones, about 74% seen once. Sequences were obtained from PBMCs. These TCRs come from a woman aged 40 to 50 in good health and CMV-seropositive.

This clone was seen just once. This chain connects TRBV4-3 to TRBJ1-2, with 7 bases that match TRBD1. The trim removed 4 bases at V and 8 bases at J, leaving 7 bases unmatched. This CDR3 is 13 amino acids long. Germline V gene data show CDR1 as LGHNA and CDR2 as YSLEER. CDR3 loop: CASSRTGQEGYTF. In DNA, the CDR3 is TGCGCCAGCAGCCGGACAGGACAGGAAGGCTACACCTTC.

The chain joins TRBV6-5 to TRBJ2-7, with D perhaps TRBD1 (6 bases). CDR3 length: 14 amino acids. V dropped 5 bases and J dropped 0 bases, with 11 bases sitting between them. The germline V gene encodes CDR1 MNHEY and CDR2 SVGAGI. The CDR3 nucleotides are TGTGCCAGCAGTATCCGGGACAACTCCTACGAGCAGTACTTC. Protein product: CASSIRDNSYEQYF.

This sequence joins TRBV19 and TRBJ2-4; no reliable D call. Between the trimmed V and J ends, which lost 11 bases and 8 bases, there was a span of 19 bases. The germline V gene has CDR1 LNHDA and CDR2 SQIVND (reference sequence). The CDR3 covers 13 residues. The CDR3 region is CALVLHSPHIQYF. The CDR3 nucleotides are TGTGCCTTAGTATTACATAGCCCCCACATTCAGTACTTC.

J is TRBJ1-1 and V is TRBV5-1; 8 bases are a match to TRBD1. The CDR3 runs 16 residues. Germline assignment: CDR1 SGHRS and CDR2 YFSETQ. The V segment lost 4 bases and the J segment 1 base; nucleotides outside the gene matches: 9. The CDR3: CASSLQPGQENTEAFF. The CDR3 DNA is TGCGCCAGCAGCCTGCAACCGGGACAGGAGAACACTGAAGCTTTCTTT.

J is TRBJ2-3 and V is TRBV4-3; TRBD1 aligns across 11 bases. The CDR3 sequence is 16 residues long. Germline V gene lookup returns CDR1 LGHNA and CDR2 YSLEER. Trimming at V came to 3 bases and at J to 5 bases, leaving 7 bases not matched to a gene. The CDR3 region has the DNA TGCGCCAGCAGCCACAACCCGGGACAGGGGGAAGATACGCAGTATTTT. It encodes CASSHNPGQGEDTQYF.

The sample holds one count of this clone. This chain joins TRBV7-9 and TRBJ2-5, with TRBD1 identical over 7 bases. V lost 0 bases and J lost 5; bases outside the gene matches: 12. The CDR3 is 17 amino acids. Looked up from germline, CDR1 is SEHNR and CDR2 is FQNEAQ (reference sequence). CDR3 region: CASSLAFGQAIGETQYF. CDR3 DNA: TGTGCCAGCAGCTTAGCTTTTGGACAGGCCATCGGGGAGACCCAGTACTTC. The entire variable domain, with the rest obtained from reference TRBV7-9 and TRBJ2-5, is as follows: DTGVSQNPRHKITKRGQNVTFRCDPISEHNRLYWYRQTLGQGPEFLTYFQNEAQLEKSRLLSDRFSAERPKGSFSTLEIQRTEQGDSAMYLCASSLAFGQAIGETQYFGPGTRLLVL.

The J gene is TRBJ1-2, the V gene TRBV25-1; D uncertain. V lost 2 bases to trimming and J lost 4 bases, with 11 bases between them. CDR1 MGHDK and CDR2 SYGVNS come from the germline V gene. The CDR3 is 14 residues long. The CDR3 loop is CASSEVYRFYGYTF. In nucleotides, the CDR3 is TGTGCCAGCAGTGAAGTCTATCGTTTCTATGGCTACACCTTC.